Presented here are 30 T cell receptor beta chains from one specimen sequenced in a study of blood T cell repertoires in COVID-19. Sequencing used immunoSEQ multiplex PCR; TCRdb keeps in-frame clones, though not all of them. Among 110,000 to 150,000 clones listed, approximately 84% were seen once. Sample: peripheral blood. The receptors come from a woman of 80 years or more in a cohort sampled during active or convalescent COVID-19.

The V and J genes are TRBV18 and TRBJ2-7; 9 bases align to TRBD1. V shed 3 bases, J shed 3 bases, and the junction held 3 bases outside the gene matches. Looked up from germline, CDR1 is KGHSH and CDR2 is LQKENI. The CDR3 length is 14 residues. The CDR3 here is CASSPTGGDYEQYF. As DNA, the CDR3 is TGTGCCAGCTCACCGACAGGGGGAGACTACGAGCAGTACTTC.

The chain has TRBV7-9 and TRBJ1-2, with a possible D match to TRBD1 (5 bases). Germline CDR1 and CDR2: SEHNR and FQNEAQ (reference sequence). The V end lost 4 bases, the J end lost 8 bases, and 17 bases lay between the germline ends. This CDR3 spans 14 amino acids. The CDR3 protein is CASSSQIRGGGYTF. In DNA form, the CDR3 reads TGTGCCAGCAGCTCCCAAATACGGGGGGGAGGCTACACCTTC. Variable domain in full (rest from reference TRBV7-9 and TRBJ1-2): DTGVSQNPRHKITKRGQNVTFRCDPISEHNRLYWYRQTLGQGPEFLTYFQNEAQLEKSRLLSDRFSAERPKGSFSTLEIQRTEQGDSAMYLCASSSQIRGGGYTFGSGTRLTVV.

The CDR3 DNA reads TGTGCCAGCAGTTTGGGGGGACAGGGGTATTCACCCCTCCACTTT. It encodes CASSLGGQGYSPLHF. The V gene is TRBV6-1, the J gene TRBJ1-6; 10 bases are shared with TRBD1. Germline CDR1 reads MNHNS; CDR2 reads SASEGT. The CDR3 is 15 amino acids. V was clipped by 5 bases and J by 8 bases; unmatched bases: 6.

Here the CDR3 DNA reads TGTGCCAGCAGCTCCGGGACAGCTAACTATGGCTACACCTTC. Translation: CASSSGTANYGYTF. The chain recombines TRBV6-5 with TRBJ1-2; 7 bases match TRBD1. J was trimmed by 0 bases and V by 6 bases; bases with no gene match: 4. Germline CDR1 reads MNHEY; CDR2 reads SVGAGI. This CDR3 is built from 14 residues.

This clone was detected once. The chain carries TRBV4-3 and TRBJ2-3; 11 bases are a match to TRBD2. The J segment lost 3 bases and the V segment lost 4 bases, leaving 6 bases of the junction unmatched. The CDR3 extends over 16 amino acids. Germline lookup yields CDR1 LGHNA and CDR2 YSLEER. The chain's CDR3 is CASSRMIAGGTDTQYF. The CDR3 region has the DNA TGCGCCAGCAGCCGCATGATAGCGGGGGGGACAGATACGCAGTATTTT.

V usage is TRBV30 and J usage is TRBJ1-4; TRBD1 matches 11 bases. CDR1 is GTSNPN and CDR2 is SVGIG in the germline V gene (reference sequence). This CDR3 has 16 residues. V lost 5 bases, J lost 4 bases, and 9 bases stayed unmatched. CDR3 sequence reads: CAWGAGQGALNEKLFF. Written as DNA, the CDR3 is TGTGCCTGGGGGGCAGGACAGGGGGCGCTTAATGAAAAACTGTTTTTT.

This clone was observed a single time. The chain combines TRBV10-3 with TRBJ2-3; 10 bases match TRBD2. The CDR3 is made up of 18 amino acids. Germline loops: CDR1 ENHRY, CDR2 SYGVKD. V shed 3 bases, J shed 7 bases, and the junction held 16 bases outside the gene matches. CDR3: CAISDPAAAQRGGNTQYF. CDR3 bases: TGTGCCATCAGTGACCCGGCTGCGGCCCAGCGGGGGGGCAATACGCAGTATTTT.

V and J are TRBV18 and TRBJ1-1; a weak D match, TRBD1 (5 bases). Germline loops: CDR1 KGHSH, CDR2 LQKENI. This CDR3 has 13 amino acids. V lost 5 bases, J lost 1 base, and 8 bases lay in between. The CDR3 region has the DNA TGTGCCAGCTCATCGACAGCGAACACTGAAGCTTTCTTT. Encoded protein: CASSSTANTEAFF.

The CDR3: CASSPRQGSYGYTF. The CDR3, as DNA: TGTGCCAGCAGCCCAAGACAGGGGAGCTATGGCTACACCTTC. The chain is built from TRBV7-2 and TRBJ1-2; 8 bases align to TRBD1. V was clipped by 5 bases and J by 4 bases; unmatched bases: 6. Germline-derived CDR1 and CDR2 are SGHTA and FQGNSA. The CDR3 is made up of 14 amino acids.

This clone is medium-sized by share. The rearrangement links TRBV5-4 to TRBJ1-2; perhaps TRBD1 as D (6 bases). The germline V gene encodes CDR1 SGHNT and CDR2 YYREEE (reference sequence). The CDR3 has 15 amino acids. V lost 4 bases, J lost 4 bases, and 17 bases lay in between. Here the CDR3 DNA reads TGTGCCAGCAGCACGAGTGGGGGCGTAGGCTATGGCTACACCTTC. Residues: CASSTSGGVGYGYTF.

This chain uses TRBV5-6 with TRBJ2-1; 10 nucleotides align to TRBD2. The CDR3 runs to 15 residues. The ends lost 0 bases at V and 6 bases at J; junction bases unmatched: 3. CDR1 SGHDT and CDR2 YYEEEE come from the germline V gene. CDR3 sequence (DNA): TGTGCCAGCAGCTTGGTAGCTAGCGGGGGCAATGAGCAGTTCTTC. Protein product: CASSLVASGGNEQFF. The full variable domain, completed using reference TRBV5-6 and TRBJ2-1, is DAGVTQSPTHLIKTRGQQVTLRCSPKSGHDTVSWYQQALGQGPQFIFQYYEEEERQRGNFPDRFSGHQFPNYSSELNVNALLLGDSALYLCASSLVASGGNEQFFGPGTRLTVL.

The rearrangement links TRBV7-9 to TRBJ1-1; D gene uncertain. Germline CDR1 and CDR2: SEHNR and FQNEAQ (reference sequence). The V end lost 2 bases, the J end lost 0 bases, and 16 bases lay between the germline ends. The length of the CDR3 is 17 residues. CDR3 in DNA: TGTGCCAGCAGCTTAAGAGGTGGAGGAATGGTGAACACTGAAGCTTTCTTT. It encodes CASSLRGGGMVNTEAFF.

The chain recombines TRBV6-1 with TRBJ1-3, with D perhaps TRBD1 (5 bases). The CDR3 has 13 amino acids. Germline V gene sequence: CDR1 MNHNS, CDR2 SASEGT. The V gene lost 3 bases and the J gene lost 7 bases, with 10 bases spanning the gap. The CDR3 DNA follows: TGTGCCAGCAGTGACAGGGCCCGGAACACCATATATTTT. It specifies CASSDRARNTIYF.

The chain links TRBV4-1 to TRBJ2-2, with 9 bases identical to TRBD1. The ends lost 3 bases at V and 0 bases at J; junction bases unmatched: 2. This CDR3 spans 16 amino acids. The germline gives CDR1 MGHRA, CDR2 YSYEKL. The DNA of the CDR3 is TGCGCCAGCAGCCACGGACAGGGGCCGAACACCGGGGAGCTGTTTTTT. It encodes CASSHGQGPNTGELFF.

The genes are TRBV24-1 and TRBJ1-4, with 9 bases identical to TRBD1. The length of the CDR3 is 18 residues. Germline trimming cut 0 bases from V and 5 bases from J; bases unmatched to any gene: 9. Germline lookup yields CDR1 KGHDR and CDR2 SFDVKD. Here the CDR3 DNA reads TGTGCCACCAGTGATTTGGGGACAGGGAGGCTTCCGAATGAAAAACTGTTTTTT. Translating it yields CATSDLGTGRLPNEKLFF.

J is TRBJ2-1 and V is TRBV20-1; 10 nucleotides match TRBD2. The germline V gene encodes CDR1 DFQATT and CDR2 SNEGSKA (reference sequence). The CDR3 spans 16 residues. V was clipped by 3 bases and J by 0 bases; unmatched bases: 5. CDR3 sequence: CSASGASGGSYNEQFF. CDR3 DNA sequence: TGCAGTGCTAGTGGGGCTAGCGGGGGCTCCTACAATGAGCAGTTCTTC.

The rearrangement uses TRBV5-5 and TRBJ2-2; weak D call: TRBD1 (6 bases). CDR1 is SGHKS and CDR2 is YYEKEE in the germline V gene (reference sequence). This CDR3 is 16 amino acids long. Trimming took 1 base from V and 4 from J, leaving 14 bases between them. The CDR3 protein is CASSLNYRQVTGELFF. The CDR3 nucleotides are TGTGCCAGCAGCTTGAATTACCGACAGGTCACCGGGGAGCTGTTTTTT.

The chain uses TRBV11-2 and TRBJ2-7; 10 bases line up with TRBD2. The V and J ends lost 3 bases and 3 bases, in that order; junction bases with no gene match: 5. The CDR3 is 15 residues long. The germline V gene encodes CDR1 SGHAT and CDR2 FQNNGV. The CDR3: CASSLGLAGGYEQYF. CDR3 DNA sequence: TGTGCCAGCAGCTTGGGCTTAGCGGGGGGCTACGAGCAGTACTTC.

The chain uses TRBV5-4 and TRBJ2-5, with 11 positions matching TRBD2. In germline, CDR1 is SGHNT, CDR2 YYREEE (reference sequence). V was clipped by 3 bases and J by 5 bases; unmatched bases: 9. The CDR3 runs 16 residues. CDR3 bases: TGTGCCAGCAGCTCCCTAGCGGGGGGTAAACTGGAGACCCAGTACTTC. Its protein product is CASSSLAGGKLETQYF. The full variable domain, completed using reference TRBV5-4 and TRBJ2-5, is ETGVTQSPTHLIKTRGQQVTLRCSSQSGHNTVSWYQQALGQGPQFIFQYYREEENGRGNFPPRFSGLQFPNYSSELNVNALELDDSALYLCASSSLAGGKLETQYFGPGTRLLVL.

The chain joins TRBV28 to TRBJ1-2; unclear D gene. The germline gives CDR1 MDHEN, CDR2 SYDVKM. V was shortened by 4 bases and J by 5 bases, with 11 bases between the two germline ends. CDR3 length equals 13 residues. The CDR3 is CASSSHNTYGYTF. CDR3 nucleotides: TGTGCCAGCAGTTCACACAACACATATGGCTACACCTTC.

This clone was seen a few times. V usage is TRBV12-5 and J usage is TRBJ1-5; 8 bases agree with TRBD1. V lost 5 bases to trimming and J lost 4 bases; unmatched junction nucleotides: 4. This CDR3 contains 14 residues. From germline, CDR1 is LGHNT and CDR2 FRNRAP. CDR3 DNA: TGTGCTAGTGGTCCCGGACAGGGTAATCAGCCCCAGCATTTT. Translated: CASGPGQGNQPQHF. The full variable domain, its missing parts supplied by reference TRBV12-5 and TRBJ1-5, is DARVTQTPRHKVTEMGQEVTMRCQPILGHNTVFWYRQTMMQGLELLAYFRNRAPLDDSGMPKDRFSAEMPDATLATLKIQPSEPRDSAVYFCASGPGQGNQPQHFGDGTRLSIL.

The chain combines TRBV7-2 with TRBJ2-7, with TRBD1 as a possible D gene (7 bases). Germline values: CDR1 SGHTA, CDR2 FQGNSA. The length of the CDR3 is 12 residues. V gave up 4 bases and J gave up 6 bases, with 10 bases separating them. The CDR3 sequence is CASSSGGFEQYF. In DNA form, the CDR3 reads TGTGCCAGCAGCTCAGGGGGGTTCGAGCAGTACTTC. The whole variable domain, filled in from reference TRBV7-2 and TRBJ2-7, reads GAGVSQSPSNKVTEKGKDVELRCDPISGHTALYWYRQSLGQGLEFLIYFQGNSAPDKSGLPSDRFSAERTGGSVSTLTIQRTQQEDSAVYLCASSSGGFEQYFGPGTRLTVT.

The chain uses TRBV19 and TRBJ1-2, with D possibly being TRBD1 (5 bases). In germline, CDR1 is LNHDA, CDR2 SQIVND (reference sequence). CDR3 length: 14 amino acids. Trimming left V 3 bases short and J 7 bases short, with 15 bases between. The CDR3 sequence is CASSIIAGQSGYTF. The CDR3 DNA is TGTGCCAGTAGTATCATTGCAGGGCAGAGTGGCTACACCTTC. The full variable domain, rest sourced from reference TRBV19 and TRBJ1-2, is DGGITQSPKYLFRKEGQNVTLSCEQNLNHDAMYWYRQDPGQGLRLIYYSQIVNDFQKGDIAEGYSVSREKKESFPLTVTSAQKNPTAFYLCASSIIAGQSGYTFGSGTRLTVV.

The chain recombines TRBV5-1 with TRBJ1-2, with TRBD1 as a possible D gene (6 bases). In germline, CDR1 is SGHRS, CDR2 YFSETQ. The CDR3 contains 13 residues. The V and J ends lost 2 bases and 8 bases respectively, with 13 bases between them. The CDR3 nucleotides are TGCGCCAGCAGCTTAACAGGGCTGGGAGGCTACACCTTC. This sequence encodes CASSLTGLGGYTF.

The V call is TRBV7-8, the J call TRBJ1-4, with D possibly TRBD1 on 6 matching bases. The germline V gene has CDR1 SGHVS and CDR2 FQNEAQ. V lost 5 bases and J lost 7, with 17 bases in between. The CDR3 has 15 residues. The CDR3 here is CASSRGGARGEKLFF. CDR3 sequence (DNA): TGTGCCAGCAGCAGGGGGGGGGCGAGAGGTGAAAAACTGTTTTTT.

In this sample, this clone turned up once. The CDR3 sequence is CASKGGRGGNEQFF. CDR3 DNA: TGTGCCAGCAAAGGGGGCAGGGGTGGCAATGAGCAGTTCTTC. The chain is built from TRBV11-3 and TRBJ2-1; the match to TRBD1 covers 7 bases. Per the germline V gene, CDR1 is SGHNT and CDR2 is YENEEA. This CDR3 has 14 amino acids. The J segment lost 6 bases and the V segment lost 7 bases, leaving 9 bases of the junction unmatched.

The chain recombines TRBV24-1 with TRBJ2-3; D is unresolved. Germline V CDR1 and CDR2: KGHDR, SFDVKD. This CDR3 has 13 residues. V was shortened by 7 bases and J by 5 bases, with 12 bases between the two germline ends. The DNA for the CDR3 is TGTGCCACCAGGAGTTGGGCTGGAGATACGCAGTATTTT. Protein: CATRSWAGDTQYF.

The chain's CDR3 is CASRPGSRSYEQYF. In DNA form, the CDR3 reads TGTGCCAGCAGACCGGGATCCCGCTCCTACGAGCAGTACTTC. V usage is TRBV6-5 and J usage is TRBJ2-7; a possible D gene is TRBD2 (5 bases). The CDR3 contains 14 residues. Trimming shortened V by 6 bases and J by 0 bases, and 12 bases separated the two germline ends. CDR1 and CDR2 from the germline V gene are MNHEY and SVGAGI.

This clone was counted only a few times. The chain combines TRBV7-2 with TRBJ2-1; no definite D call. The V and J ends lost 5 bases and 5 bases respectively, with 16 bases between them. Per the germline V gene, CDR1 is SGHTA and CDR2 is FQGNSA. The CDR3 totals 15 residues. The CDR3 nucleotides are TGTGCCAGCAGCAGCAGGATGCTCTACGACAATGAGCAGTTCTTC. Translation gives CASSSRMLYDNEQFF.

The V gene is TRBV27, the J gene TRBJ2-5; D perhaps matches TRBD1 (5 bases). The V and J ends lost 6 bases and 5 bases respectively, with 13 bases between them. Germline V gene lookup returns CDR1 MNHEY and CDR2 SMNVEV (reference sequence). This CDR3 comprises 13 residues. The CDR3 region is CASRRGLGETQYF. CDR3 sequence (DNA): TGTGCCAGCAGAAGGGGCCTCGGGGAGACCCAGTACTTC.